This TCR beta chain was obtained from a study of blood T cell repertoires in COVID-19. Study overall: COVID-19 samples, acute and convalescent, were from the United States, Italy and Spain. Sample material is recorded as cDNA or gDNA derived from T cells, B-cell-depleted T cells, or PBMCs.

CDR3 length: 12 residues. Trimming shortened V by 10 bases and J by 7 bases, and 16 bases separated the two germline ends. Germline CDR1 MNHEY, CDR2 SVGAGI. This clone has more than one count but fewer than ten. Profiling relied on immunoSEQ multiplex PCR, and the TCRdb table lists in-frame clones only, not all of them. This sample has about 18,000 clones, with roughly nine tenths found just once. This sequence originates from a man aged 60 to 75 with active COVID-19. This chain connects TRBV6-5 to TRBJ1-1; tentatively, D is TRBD1 (6 bases). The sample comprised peripheral blood. The CDR3 coding sequence is TGTGCCACCTTTACAGGGTTCGGTGAAGCTTTCTTT. Translating it yields CATFTGFGEAFF.